This T cell receptor beta chain was recovered during a study of Ad26.COV2.S vaccination and SARS-CoV-2 variants. Study-level background: The trial was COV1001 and the donor's arm was Ad26.COV2.S.

The study, taken as a whole, reports: Spike-specific TCR breadth was greater after Ad26.COV2.S than placebo.

As regards this clone: Its antigen remains unidentified.

Libraries were prepared by immunoSEQ multiplex PCR; TCRdb keeps only in-frame clonotypes and omits some of them. The sample includes about 420,000 clones, roughly 90% of them seen just once. Treatment meaning: 19 received Ad26.COV2.S at low or high dose, single or two shots; roughly five received placebo; per-sample allocation not given. Collection of samples fell on day 63 after the first vaccine or placebo injection. At a Boston site, the person donating was an adult of 18-55 years. This sequence originates from a person aged 18-65 years who received the Ad26.COV2.S COVID-19 vaccine or a placebo. Sequencing was performed on peripheral blood, taken in a trial of Ad26.COV2.S vaccine versus placebo.

The CDR3 DNA follows: TGTGCCAGCAGTTCTGCGGGCGGCACTGAAGCTTTCTTT. Translating it yields CASSSAGGTEAFF. The chain joins TRBV6-5 to TRBJ1-1; D is uncertain. Germline V gene data show CDR1 as MNHEY and CDR2 as SVGAGI. The CDR3 runs 13 residues. Trimming removed 4 bases at V and 4 bases at J, with 10 bases between.